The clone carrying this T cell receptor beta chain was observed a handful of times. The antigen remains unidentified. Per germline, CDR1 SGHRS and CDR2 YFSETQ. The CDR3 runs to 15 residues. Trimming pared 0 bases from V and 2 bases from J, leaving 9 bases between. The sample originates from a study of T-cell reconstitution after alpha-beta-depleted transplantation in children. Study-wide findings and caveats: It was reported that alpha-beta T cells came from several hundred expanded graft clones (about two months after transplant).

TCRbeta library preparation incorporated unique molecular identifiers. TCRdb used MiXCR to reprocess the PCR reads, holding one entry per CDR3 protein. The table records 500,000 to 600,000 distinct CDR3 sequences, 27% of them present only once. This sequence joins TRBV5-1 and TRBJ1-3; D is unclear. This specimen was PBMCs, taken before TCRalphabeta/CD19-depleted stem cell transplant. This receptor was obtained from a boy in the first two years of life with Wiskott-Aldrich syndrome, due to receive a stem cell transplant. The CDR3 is CASSLELNPGNTIYF. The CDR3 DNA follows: TGCGCCAGCAGCTTGGAACTCAATCCTGGAAACACCATATATTTT.